Presented here are 3 T cell receptor beta chains from one specimen sequenced in a study of technical replicates of blood from a few donors. Some clones are missing from TCRdb's copy, which holds only in-frame ones; the method was immunoSEQ multiplex PCR. The table records 87,000 or so clones, just over 90% of them present only once. The sequencing sample was made of T cells isolated from PBMCs. These receptors all stem from a human donor in good health.

The gene calls are TRBV4-1 and TRBJ1-5; D is unresolved. Germline values: CDR1 MGHRA, CDR2 YSYEKL. Trimming took off 0 bases at V and 1 base at J, with 13 bases between the two ends. The CDR3 sequence is 17 residues long. The CDR3 DNA follows: TGCGCCAGCAGCCAAGACGGTTCGCGAGGAAGCAATCAGCCCCAGCATTTT. Translated: CASSQDGSRGSNQPQHF.

The chain combines TRBV7-9 with TRBJ2-5, with 10 nucleotides matching TRBD1. The CDR3 contains 15 residues. V lost 3 bases and J lost 2; bases outside the gene matches: 3. Germline V gives CDR1 SEHNR, CDR2 FQNEAQ (reference sequence). The CDR3 coding sequence is TGTGCCAGCAGCTTCGGGACAGGGGAACAAGAGACCCAGTACTTC. Translation: CASSFGTGEQETQYF.

The V call is TRBV6-5, the J call TRBJ2-1; maybe TRBD1 (6 bases). Trimming cost V 6 bases and J 7 bases, with 13 bases left between them. Germline V gene lookup returns CDR1 MNHEY and CDR2 SVGAGI. The CDR3 totals 13 residues. The CDR3 region is CASSPGTLNEQFF. In nucleotides, the CDR3 is TGTGCCAGCAGCCCAGGGACACTGAATGAGCAGTTCTTC.